Below, one TCR beta chain is given with its context. Antigen specificity is unknown. This record belongs to a study of cytomegalovirus exposure and HLA in healthy donors. With 10 bases clipped from V and 1 base from J, the junction kept 4 bases outside the gene matches. The CDR3 sequence is 15 residues long. Germline V lookup: CDR1 SEHNR, CDR2 FQNEAQ (reference sequence). Each donor was healthy, and each was a bone marrow donor. Primers for the PCR totalled 60 Vbeta and 13 Jbeta. Only in-frame clones appear in the TCRdb table, and some are missing; sequencing was by immunoSEQ multiplex PCR. The table has around 120,000 clones, approximately 76% seen once. Study-wide points: Analysis performed later showed TCR beta chains linked to HLA being more clonally expanded than equally common others. Sequencing probably produced one cluster of sequence variants that were highly shared. The sole available immune exposure information was CMV serostatus.

The receptor was isolated from a man between 45 and 60 years old in good health and CMV-seropositive. The specimen was PBMCs. The J gene is TRBJ2-3, the V gene TRBV7-9; 14 bases align to TRBD2. The DNA of the CDR3 is TGTGCCATCGGGGGACTAGCGGGGGGCACAGATACGCAGTATTTT. This codes for CAIGGLAGGTDTQYF.